The rows below give T cell receptor beta chains drawn from one sample of a study of identifying expanded T cells in peripheral blood. Produced via immunoSEQ multiplex PCR; TCRdb's table is partial and in-frame only. Of some 76,000 clones detected, 85% to 90% appear once; the ten largest clones hold more than 2.5%. Sequenced sample: blood. These receptors were obtained from a person between 18 and 70 years old in good health. Each CDR3 is given with its conserved first and last residue. Fields, in order: CDR3 DNA, CDR3 protein, V gene, clone size, D gene, J gene. D genes are given only for firm matches. Clone size is given for some rows only: seen once, a few or many times, or a class if the clone is expanded.

CDR3 DNA: TGCAGCGTCGCGGATAGGGGGCGCGTCAGCGGGGAGCTGTTTTTT; CDR3 protein: CSVADRGRVSGELFF; V gene: TRBV29-1; clone size: NA; D gene: TRBD1; J gene: TRBJ2-2
CDR3 DNA: TGTGCCAGCAGTGAAGCGCTAGGACCTATGTATGGCTACACCTTC; CDR3 protein: CASSEALGPMYGYTF; V gene: TRBV6-1; clone size: NA; D gene: NA; J gene: TRBJ1-2
CDR3 DNA: TGCAGCGTTGATCAGACAGGCTCTGGAAACACCATATATTTT; CDR3 protein: CSVDQTGSGNTIYF; V gene: TRBV29-1; clone size: once; D gene: NA; J gene: TRBJ1-3
CDR3 DNA: TGTGCCAGCTTAGCGGGGGGGTCCTACAATGAGCAGTTCTTC; CDR3 protein: CASLAGGSYNEQFF; V gene: TRBV2; clone size: NA; D gene: TRBD2; J gene: TRBJ2-1
CDR3 DNA: TGTGCCAGCAGCTTGGAGAGCTCTGGAAACACCATATATTTT; CDR3 protein: CASSLESSGNTIYF; V gene: TRBV5-4; clone size: once; D gene: NA; J gene: TRBJ1-3
CDR3 DNA: TGTGCCAGCAGTGAAGGCCTTGGAGGGGGAACTGGAAACACCATATATTTT; CDR3 protein: CASSEGLGGGTGNTIYF; V gene: TRBV6-1; clone size: NA; D gene: NA; J gene: TRBJ1-3
CDR3 DNA: TGTGCCAGCGCTGGGGTGGTCTACGAGCAGTACTTC; CDR3 protein: CASAGVVYEQYF; V gene: TRBV2; clone size: NA; D gene: NA; J gene: TRBJ2-7
CDR3 DNA: TGTGCCAGCAGCTTGGGGGGGGCAGGTCAGCCCCAGCATTTT; CDR3 protein: CASSLGGAGQPQHF; V gene: TRBV5-4; clone size: NA; D gene: NA; J gene: TRBJ1-5
CDR3 DNA: TGCAGTGGGCAGGTTAACTATGGCTACACCTTC; CDR3 protein: CSGQVNYGYTF; V gene: TRBV20-1; clone size: NA; D gene: NA; J gene: TRBJ1-2
CDR3 DNA: TGTGCCAGCAGTTACTCGGGCAGGTGCTCCTATAATTCACCCCTCCACTTT; CDR3 protein: CASSYSGRCSYNSPLHF; V gene: TRBV6-7; clone size: NA; D gene: NA; J gene: TRBJ1-6
CDR3 DNA: TGTGCCAGCAGCTTTTATGGTAGGGGGGTCAACAATGAGCAGTTCTTC; CDR3 protein: CASSFYGRGVNNEQFF; V gene: TRBV13; clone size: NA; D gene: NA; J gene: TRBJ2-1
CDR3 DNA: TGTGCCAGCAGCTTAACTACGGGACTAGCCAAAAACATTCAGTACTTC; CDR3 protein: CASSLTTGLAKNIQYF; V gene: TRBV7-2; clone size: NA; D gene: NA; J gene: TRBJ2-4
CDR3 DNA: TGTGCCAGCAGTCCCTCCCTGAGCGGGAGAAACACAGATACGCAGTATTTT; CDR3 protein: CASSPSLSGRNTDTQYF; V gene: TRBV28; clone size: NA; D gene: TRBD2; J gene: TRBJ2-3
CDR3 DNA: TGTGCCAGCAGTCACGGGACTAGCGGGGCCCAAGAGACCCAGTACTTC; CDR3 protein: CASSHGTSGAQETQYF; V gene: TRBV6-6; clone size: NA; D gene: TRBD2; J gene: TRBJ2-5
CDR3 DNA: TGTGCCAGTGGCACCAGCTCTGGAAACACCATATATTTT; CDR3 protein: CASGTSSGNTIYF; V gene: TRBV19; clone size: few; D gene: NA; J gene: TRBJ1-3
CDR3 DNA: TGTGCCAGCAGTAAACTAGCGGGGGACCTCAATGAGCAGTTCTTC; CDR3 protein: CASSKLAGDLNEQFF; V gene: TRBV27; clone size: NA; D gene: TRBD2; J gene: TRBJ2-1
CDR3 DNA: TGTGCCAGCAGCTTGGACAGGGGAGGTTCGAGAAGCTACACCTTC; CDR3 protein: CASSLDRGGSRSYTF; V gene: TRBV5-4; clone size: NA; D gene: TRBD1; J gene: TRBJ1-2
CDR3 DNA: TGTGCCAGCAGTGTTCAGGAAGGGGTTATCTACGAGCAGTACTTC; CDR3 protein: CASSVQEGVIYEQYF; V gene: TRBV6-1; clone size: few; D gene: NA; J gene: TRBJ2-7
CDR3 DNA: TGTGCCAGCAGCTTAAGTCCCGGCGGGACTTCCTACGAGCAGTACTTC; CDR3 protein: CASSLSPGGTSYEQYF; V gene: TRBV5-5; clone size: once; D gene: NA; J gene: TRBJ2-7
CDR3 DNA: TGTGCCAGCAGTCCCGCTGGGAGAGTAGCGGGAGGGGAGAACACCGGGGAGCTGTTTTTT; CDR3 protein: CASSPAGRVAGGENTGELFF; V gene: TRBV28; clone size: NA; D gene: TRBD2; J gene: TRBJ2-2
CDR3 DNA: TGTGCCAGTAGTAGTACAGGGGGCACTGAAGCTTTCTTT; CDR3 protein: CASSSTGGTEAFF; V gene: TRBV19; clone size: once; D gene: TRBD1; J gene: TRBJ1-1
CDR3 DNA: TGTGCCAGTAGTATACCGGCAGGATCAGCGGAAGCTTTCTTT; CDR3 protein: CASSIPAGSAEAFF; V gene: TRBV19; clone size: NA; D gene: NA; J gene: TRBJ1-1